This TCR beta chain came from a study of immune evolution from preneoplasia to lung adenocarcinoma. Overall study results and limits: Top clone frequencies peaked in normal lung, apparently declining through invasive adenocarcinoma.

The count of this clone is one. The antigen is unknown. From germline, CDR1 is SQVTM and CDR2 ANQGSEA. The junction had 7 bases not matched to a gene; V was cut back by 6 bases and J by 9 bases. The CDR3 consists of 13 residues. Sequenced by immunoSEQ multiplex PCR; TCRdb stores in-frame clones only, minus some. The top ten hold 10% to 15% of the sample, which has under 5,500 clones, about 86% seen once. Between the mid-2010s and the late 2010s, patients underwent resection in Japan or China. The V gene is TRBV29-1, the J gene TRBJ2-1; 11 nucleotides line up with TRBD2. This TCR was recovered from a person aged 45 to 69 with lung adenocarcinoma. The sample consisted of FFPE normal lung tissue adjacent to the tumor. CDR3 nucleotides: TGCAGCGTGATAGCGGGAGGGCCGCGTGAGCAGTTCTTC. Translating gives CSVIAGGPREQFF.